Shown below are 14 T cell receptor beta chains from a single sample sequenced in a study of CD8 T cells in ankylosing spondylitis. TCRdb fed the 5' RACE reads into MiXCR, producing one record per CDR3 protein. Here the sample spans 120,000 to 150,000 distinct CDR3 sequences, roughly 8.8% being singletons. Sequenced sample: synovial fluid, either unsorted or a sorted T cell fraction (not recorded which). These receptors originate from a male donor with ankylosing spondylitis.

In this sample, this clonotype turned up many times. The J gene is TRBJ1-1, the V gene TRBV20-1; TRBD1 is a possible D gene (5 bases). CDR1 DFQATT and CDR2 SNEGSKA come from the germline V gene (reference sequence). V was pared by 6 bases and J by 1 base, with 15 bases between. The CDR3 consists of 14 residues. DNA of the CDR3: TGCAGTGCCGAAATCAGGGAGGGGAACACTGAAGCTTTCTTT. Translation gives CSAEIREGNTEAFF.

By its share, this clonotype is medium-sized. J is TRBJ2-6 and V is TRBV7-9; tentatively, D is TRBD1 (5 bases). The CDR3 is 15 residues long. The germline gives CDR1 SEHNR, CDR2 FQNEAQ (reference sequence). V was cut by 3 bases and J by 0 bases, with 6 bases left in between. CDR3 in amino acids: CASSLTVSGANVLTF. CDR3 nucleotides: TGTGCCAGCAGCTTGACAGTCTCTGGGGCCAACGTCCTGACTTTC.

A few counts support this clonotype. CDR3 sequence: CASSVEGGAVYTDTQYF. The CDR3 bases are TGTGCCAGCAGCGTAGAGGGGGGGGCCGTGTACACAGATACGCAGTATTTT. This chain joins TRBV9 and TRBJ2-3, with D perhaps TRBD2 (7 bases). The germline gives CDR1 SGDLS, CDR2 YYNGEE. Trimming took 0 bases from V and 2 from J, leaving 16 bases between them. This CDR3 is built from 17 residues.

In this sample, this clonotype turned up many times. The V call is TRBV29-1, the J call TRBJ2-3; no reliable D call. V shed 1 base and J shed 2 bases, with 13 bases lying between them. Per the germline V gene, CDR1 is SQVTM and CDR2 is ANQGSEA. The CDR3 has 15 amino acids. The chain's CDR3 is CSVEGQTRDTDTQYF. Here the CDR3 DNA reads TGCAGCGTTGAAGGCCAGACAAGAGACACAGATACGCAGTATTTT.

In its sample, this clonotype was seen a few times. The chain couples TRBV4-3 to TRBJ1-4, with D possibly TRBD1 on 5 matching bases. V lost 0 bases and J 3 bases, leaving 14 bases between the germline ends. CDR3 size: 17 residues. Germline V lookup: CDR1 LGHNA, CDR2 YSLEER. Here the CDR3 DNA reads TGCGCCAGCAGCCAAGATCCCAGGGCGTCCTCTAATGAAAAACTGTTTTTT. It codes for CASSQDPRASSNEKLFF.

The chain uses TRBV5-1 and TRBJ2-3; no reliable D call. The V end lost 4 bases, the J end lost 1 base, and 13 bases lay between the germline ends. The germline V gene has CDR1 SGHRS and CDR2 YFSETQ. The CDR3 is 15 residues long. In DNA form, the CDR3 reads TGCGCCAGCAGCCCTTTGCGAATTGGCACAGATACGCAGTATTTT. It encodes CASSPLRIGTDTQYF.

Regarding this clonotype: A much larger clonotype is one base distant, so this may be a read error. The rearrangement uses TRBV20-1 and TRBJ2-4; 11 nucleotides agree with TRBD2. The germline V gene encodes CDR1 DFQATT and CDR2 SNEGSKA (reference sequence). This CDR3 contains 19 residues. With 0 bases clipped from V and 0 bases from J, the junction kept 10 bases outside the gene matches. The CDR3: CSARERTSGWELAKNIQYF. As DNA, the CDR3 is TGCAGTGCTAGAGAACGGACTAGCGGGTGGGAGTTAGCCAAAAACATTCAGTACTTC.

In this sample, this clonotype turned up many times. V and J are TRBV16 and TRBJ2-3; 9 bases are a match to TRBD1. Unmatched junction bases numbered 11, after V lost 3 bases and J lost 4 bases. This CDR3 has 17 residues. Per the germline V gene, CDR1 is KGHSY and CDR2 is FQNENV. The CDR3 region has the DNA TGTGCCAGCAGCCACCCTGGAACAGGGGGCGGTCCAGATACGCAGTATTTT. Translation: CASSHPGTGGGPDTQYF.

This clonotype was seen ten or more times. V usage is TRBV6-5 and J usage is TRBJ1-3, with TRBD1 as a possible D gene (6 bases). V was clipped by 2 bases and J by 0 bases, with 8 bases between them. The CDR3 sequence is 15 residues long. The V gene's germline CDR1 is MNHEY and CDR2 SVGAGI. CDR3 region: CASSYDRFSGNTIYF. The DNA of the CDR3 is TGTGCCAGCAGTTACGACAGGTTCTCTGGAAACACCATATATTTT.

In its sample, this clonotype was seen many times. The chain has TRBV6-2 or TRBV6-3 and TRBJ2-1; TRBD2 matches at 11 bases. Germline-derived CDR1 and CDR2 are MNHEY and SVGEGT. Germline trimming cut 7 bases from V and 13 bases from J; bases unmatched to any gene: 9. There are 13 residues in the CDR3. The CDR3 DNA reads TGTGCCAGCACTCCCGGGACTAGCGGATCTCAGTTCTTC. Protein: CASTPGTSGSQFF.

This clonotype was detected many times. The chain employs TRBV24-1 and TRBJ2-2; D might be TRBD1 (6 bases). This CDR3 contains 15 residues. Trimming removed 9 bases at V and 7 bases at J, with 20 bases between. Germline CDR1 reads KGHDR; CDR2 reads SFDVKD. The CDR3 nucleotides read TGTGCCACCGGTGCGATTACAGGGCTGAACGGGGAGCTGTTTTTT. Protein product: CATGAITGLNGELFF.

This clonotype has only a few counts. The chain employs TRBV10-3 and TRBJ1-1; tentative D call: TRBD1 (6 bases). With 1 base removed from V and 5 bases from J, the gap between germline ends came to 23 bases. This CDR3 region has 18 residues. Germline CDR1 reads ENHRY; CDR2 reads SYGVKD. CDR3 sequence: CAISEFLFGRQEGTEAFF. CDR3 nucleotides: TGTGCCATCAGTGAGTTTCTCTTTGGTCGACAGGAGGGAACTGAAGCTTTCTTT.

This rearrangement joins TRBV7-9 to TRBJ2-1; 7 nucleotides agree with TRBD1. The CDR3 spans 14 residues. V lost 5 bases and J lost 2; bases outside the gene matches: 3. CDR1 is SEHNR and CDR2 is FQNEAQ in the germline V gene (reference sequence). The CDR3 reads CASSPQGTYNEQFF. The CDR3 nucleotides read TGTGCCAGCAGCCCACAGGGGACCTACAATGAGCAGTTCTTC.

This clonotype was detected ten times or more. The J gene is TRBJ2-1, the V gene TRBV20-1; 7 bases align to TRBD2. The CDR3 extends over 11 amino acids. The germline V gene has CDR1 DFQATT and CDR2 SNEGSKA (reference sequence). V lost 5 bases, J lost 8 bases, and 3 bases stayed unmatched. Written as DNA, the CDR3 is TGCAGTGCTTGGGGAGGGGATGAGCAGTTCTTC. Translation gives CSAWGGDEQFF.